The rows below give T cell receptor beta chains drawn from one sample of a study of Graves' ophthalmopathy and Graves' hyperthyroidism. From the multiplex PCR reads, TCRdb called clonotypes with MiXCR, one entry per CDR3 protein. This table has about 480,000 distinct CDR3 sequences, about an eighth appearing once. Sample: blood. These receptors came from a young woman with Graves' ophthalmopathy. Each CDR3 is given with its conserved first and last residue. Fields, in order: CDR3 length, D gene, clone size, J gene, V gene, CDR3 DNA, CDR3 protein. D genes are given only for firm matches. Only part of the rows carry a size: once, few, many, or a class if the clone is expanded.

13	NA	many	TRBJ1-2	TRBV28	TGTGCCAGCAGTTTAAACAGGGCCCGTGGCTACACCTTC	CASSLNRARGYTF
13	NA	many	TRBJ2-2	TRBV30	TGTGCCTGGAATGCCGGAGCGGCGTCGGAGCTGTTTTTT	CAWNAGAASELFF
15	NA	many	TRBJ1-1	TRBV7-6	TGTGCCAGCAGCCCATTCGCGGGGGCGAACACTGAAGCTTTCTTT	CASSPFAGANTEAFF
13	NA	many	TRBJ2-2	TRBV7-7	TGTGCTAGCAGCCCACACGGAACCGGGGAGCTGTTTTTT	CASSPHGTGELFF
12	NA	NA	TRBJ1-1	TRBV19	TGTGCCAGTAGTGTCCCCAGCACTGAAGCTTTCTTT	CASSVPSTEAFF
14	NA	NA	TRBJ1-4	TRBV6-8	TGTGCCAGCAAAGGCCTCAGGGGCAATGAAAAACTGTTTTTT	CASKGLRGNEKLFF
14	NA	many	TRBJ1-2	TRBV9	TGTGCCAGCAGCCCCGATAGGTACGGTCTTGGCTACACCTTC	CASSPDRYGLGYTF
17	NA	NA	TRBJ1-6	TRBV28	TGTGCCAGCAGTGTCAAGCCGGGGTCCCCCCTTAATTCACCCCTCCACTTT	CASSVKPGSPLNSPLHF
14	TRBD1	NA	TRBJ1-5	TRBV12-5	TGTGCTAGTGGTTTGGAGGCAGGGGGACAGCCCCAGCATTTT	CASGLEAGGQPQHF
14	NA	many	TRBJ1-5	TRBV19	TGTGCCAGTAGTATCGACGGGGGCAATCAGCCCCAGCATTTT	CASSIDGGNQPQHF
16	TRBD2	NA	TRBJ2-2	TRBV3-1	TGTGCCAGCAGCCAGGCCGGGACTAGATCCACCGGGGAGCTGTTTTTT	CASSQAGTRSTGELFF
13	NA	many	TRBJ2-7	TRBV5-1	TGCGCCAGCAGCTTGGTAACCCGACACGAGCAGTACTTC	CASSLVTRHEQYF
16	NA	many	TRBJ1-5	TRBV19	TGTGCCAGTAGTGATCTCCGGGACCCTAGCAATCAGCCCCAGCATTTT	CASSDLRDPSNQPQHF
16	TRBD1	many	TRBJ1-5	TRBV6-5	TGTGCCAGCAGTTCCTACTCGGACAGGAGCAATCAGCCCCAGCATTTT	CASSSYSDRSNQPQHF
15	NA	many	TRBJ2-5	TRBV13	TGTGCCAGCAGCACCGGGTGGGGCCTCCAAGAGACCCAGTACTTC	CASSTGWGLQETQYF